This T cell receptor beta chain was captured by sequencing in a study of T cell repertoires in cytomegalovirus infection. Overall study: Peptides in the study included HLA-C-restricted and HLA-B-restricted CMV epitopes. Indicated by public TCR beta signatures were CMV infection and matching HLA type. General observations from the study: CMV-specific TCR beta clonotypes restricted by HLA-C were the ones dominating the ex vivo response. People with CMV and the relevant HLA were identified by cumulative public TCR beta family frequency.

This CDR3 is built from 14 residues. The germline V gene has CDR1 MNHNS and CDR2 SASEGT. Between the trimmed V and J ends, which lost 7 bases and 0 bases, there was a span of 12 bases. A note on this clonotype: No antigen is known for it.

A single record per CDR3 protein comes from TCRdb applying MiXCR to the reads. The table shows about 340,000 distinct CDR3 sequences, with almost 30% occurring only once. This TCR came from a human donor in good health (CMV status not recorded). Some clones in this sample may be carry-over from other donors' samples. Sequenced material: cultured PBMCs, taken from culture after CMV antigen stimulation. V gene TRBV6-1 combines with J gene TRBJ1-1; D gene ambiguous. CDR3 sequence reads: CASTPLAVNTEAFF. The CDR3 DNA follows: TGTGCCAGCACGCCTCTGGCTGTGAACACTGAAGCTTTCTTT.